The text below deals with one T cell receptor beta chain. No antigen is known for it. The isolated RNA, all of it, was reverse transcribed, so expressed TCRB transcripts were what got sequenced. Assay used: immunoSEQ multiplex PCR; TCRdb lists only in-frame clones, some missing. In the table there are over 650,000 clones, over 12% of which are singletons. This sample stems from a study of beta chain features in type 1 diabetes. Study findings and constraints: All four CD4+ subsets of Type 1 diabetes patients contained TCRB CDR3s that were moderately but significantly shorter.

In germline, CDR1 is MNHEY, CDR2 SVGAGI. The CDR3 totals 15 residues. Trimming removed 0 bases at V and 1 base at J, with 9 bases between. Sort purity for all populations was recorded as exceeding 98%. This TCR derives from a young man with type 1 diabetes. V and J are TRBV6-5 and TRBJ1-1; D is undetermined. The material sequenced was naive CD4+ T cells from blood. CDR3 sequence reads: CASSYSVLSNTEAFF. DNA of the CDR3: TGTGCCAGCAGTTACTCCGTATTATCGAACACTGAAGCTTTCTTT.